This TCR beta chain was recovered during a study of early T cells in non-severe SARS-CoV-2 infection. Unique molecular identifiers (one per individual cDNA molecule) were attached. TCRdb re-analysed the 5' RACE reads in MiXCR, keeping a single row per CDR3 protein. The sample lists some 56,000 distinct CDR3 sequences; about 10% were seen once. This clonotype has more than one count but fewer than ten. The germline V and J ends were trimmed by 7 bases and 4 bases, with 11 bases remaining between them. Germline lookup yields CDR1 MNHEY and CDR2 SVGAGI. This CDR3 region has 13 residues. The sequenced sample consisted of whole blood. This receptor was identified in an adult who was a healthcare worker with PCR-confirmed SARS-CoV-2 infection or an uninfected control (not recorded which). The rearrangement joins TRBV6-5 to TRBJ1-5; TRBD1 might be the D (5 bases). The CDR3 here is CASKPGANQPQHF. The CDR3 nucleotides read TGTGCCAGCAAGCCCGGGGCTAATCAGCCCCAGCATTTT.